The source of this TCR beta chain is a study of T cells in Graves' hyperthyroidism and ophthalmopathy. Study at large: Staff took peripheral blood when the initial diagnosis was made, before any treatment began.

Germline V gene data show CDR1 as DFQATT and CDR2 as SNEGSKA (reference sequence). V dropped 5 bases and J dropped 2 bases, with 16 bases sitting between them. The length of the CDR3 is 15 residues. TCR beta CDR3 region amplification was performed from RNA transcripts. Researchers ran a first-round RT-PCR on the TCR CDR3 using the HTBI primer set. TCRdb ran MiXCR on the multiplex PCR reads and lists one entry per CDR3 protein. Among 500,000 or so distinct CDR3 sequences listed, approximately 17% were seen once. Criteria for exclusion of patients were uncontrolled infection, other autoimmune disease, pregnancy or lactation.

The V and J genes are TRBV20-1 and TRBJ2-4; D gene uncertain. The clonotype comes from a woman aged 18-29 years with Graves' ophthalmopathy. What was sequenced was blood. CDR3 coding DNA: TGCAGTGCTCTTGACCTCTTTGCACCCAAAAACATTCAGTACTTC. It is translated as CSALDLFAPKNIQYF.